The 22 T cell receptor beta chains below come from one sample, sequenced in a study of T cells after yellow fever vaccination. MiXCR, applied by TCRdb to the 5' RACE reads, yields one record per CDR3 protein. There are under 600,000 distinct CDR3 sequences in the sample; roughly 14% occur only once, and around 15% lies in the top ten. The source was PBMCs, collected on the day of the yellow fever booster vaccination. These receptors all stem from a man aged 25-45 years who received the YFV17D yellow fever vaccine.

The chain joins TRBV10-3 to TRBJ2-5; D is possibly TRBD2 (5 bases). Germline CDR1 ENHRY, CDR2 SYGVKD. The CDR3 sequence is 15 residues long. V dropped 2 bases and J dropped 5 bases, with 15 bases sitting between them. The CDR3 nucleotides are TGTGCCATCAGTGAGCTACCGGGTCGCGGGGAGACCCAGTACTTC. This gives the protein CAISELPGRGETQYF.

This clonotype has only a few counts. The V gene is TRBV4-3, the J gene TRBJ2-7; maybe TRBD2 (6 bases). This CDR3 has 13 residues. V gave up 4 bases and J gave up 7 bases, with 14 bases separating them. Germline lookup yields CDR1 LGHNA and CDR2 YSLEER. The CDR3 is CASSRVIGGEQYF. In DNA, the CDR3 is TGCGCCAGCAGCCGTGTGATCGGGGGTGAGCAGTACTTC.

J is TRBJ2-1 and V is TRBV6-2 or TRBV6-3; D might be TRBD2 (6 bases). The CDR3 is made up of 16 amino acids. V lost 6 bases and J lost 0, with 15 bases in between. Germline lookup yields CDR1 MNHEY and CDR2 SVGEGT. CDR3 sequence: CASSPPGLISYNEQFF. The DNA for the CDR3 is TGTGCCAGCAGCCCCCCAGGACTAATCTCCTACAATGAGCAGTTCTTC.

The CDR3 loop is CASSLSETGNQDTGELFF. The CDR3, as DNA: TGTGCCAGCAGTTTGTCGGAGACAGGGAATCAGGACACCGGGGAGCTGTTTTTT. V and J are TRBV12-3 or TRBV12-4 and TRBJ2-2; 7 nucleotides match TRBD1. CDR3 size: 18 residues. The trim removed 3 bases at V and 3 bases at J, leaving 13 bases unmatched.

The V call is TRBV12-3 or TRBV12-4, the J call TRBJ2-7; TRBD2 matches at 13 bases. The V segment lost 5 bases and the J segment 7 bases; nucleotides outside the gene matches: 14. The CDR3 is 17 amino acids. CDR3 in DNA: TGTGCCAGCAGTCAACCCCGGGGACTAGCGGGATTGGGGGAGCAGTACTTC. Translated: CASSQPRGLAGLGEQYF.

The rearrangement uses TRBV4-3 and TRBJ2-1; a possible D gene is TRBD2 (6 bases). Germline V gives CDR1 LGHNA, CDR2 YSLEER. The length of the CDR3 is 20 residues. V was trimmed by 0 bases and J by 0 bases, leaving 21 bases between them. The CDR3 region is CASSQDPPLRDSSSYNEQFF. CDR3 DNA sequence: TGCGCCAGCAGCCAAGACCCTCCCTTGCGGGACTCGAGCTCCTACAATGAGCAGTTCTTC.

Notes on this clonotype: Germline and junction disagree at one end, which may indicate a read error. The V and J genes are TRBV7-9 and TRBJ1-3; 9 bases are shared with TRBD1. Germline lookup yields CDR1 SEHNR and CDR2 FQNEAQ (reference sequence). The CDR3 totals 11 residues. CDR3: CASSAGTGRWF. CDR3 in DNA: TGTGCCAGCAGCGCCGGGACAGGGAGATGGTTT. Supplemented by reference TRBV7-9 and TRBJ1-3, the full variable domain reads DTGVSQNPRHKITKRGQNVTFRCDPISEHNRLYWYRQTLGQGPEFLTYFQNEAQLEKSRLLSDRFSAERPKGSFSTLEIQRTEQGDSAMYLCASSAGTGRWFGEGSWLTVV.

This sequence joins TRBV20-1 and TRBJ2-7; 8 bases are a match to TRBD2. After removal of 2 bases from V and 1 base from J, the junction contained 10 bases not matched to a gene. The CDR3 has 16 residues. Germline values: CDR1 DFQATT, CDR2 SNEGSKA (reference sequence). CDR3 nucleotides: TGCAGTGCTAGATCAGCGAGCGGGAGTCGATCCTACGAGCAGTACTTC. This sequence encodes CSARSASGSRSYEQYF.

The chain couples TRBV10-3 to TRBJ1-6; D remains ambiguous. V was pared by 5 bases and J by 10 bases, with 9 bases between. The CDR3 consists of 12 residues. The V gene's germline CDR1 is ENHRY and CDR2 SYGVKD. The CDR3, as DNA: TGTGCCATCAGTCGAGGAGAATCACCCCTCCACTTT. Its protein is CAISRGESPLHF.

J is TRBJ2-2 and V is TRBV6-2 or TRBV6-3; D unclear. Germline V lookup: CDR1 MNHEY, CDR2 SVGEGT. The V gene lost 5 bases and the J gene lost 8 bases, with 6 bases spanning the gap. The CDR3 covers 11 residues. The CDR3 DNA reads as TGTGCCAGCAGTCGCCTGGGGGAGCTGTTTTTT. Amino acid sequence: CASSRLGELFF.

This clonotype appeared a few times. The CDR3 coding sequence is TGCAGTGCTAGATCCCCCCTGGGCCAAGAGACCCAGTACTTC. It encodes CSARSPLGQETQYF. V gene TRBV20-1 combines with J gene TRBJ2-5; D is undetermined. Trimming cost V 2 bases and J 1 base, with 11 bases left between them. In germline, CDR1 is DFQATT, CDR2 SNEGSKA (reference sequence). The length of the CDR3 is 14 residues.

V and J are TRBV20-1 and TRBJ2-3; possible D gene TRBD2, 5 bases. The V gene lost 6 bases and the J gene lost 3 bases, with 13 bases spanning the gap. This CDR3 is built from 13 residues. Per the germline V gene, CDR1 is DFQATT and CDR2 is SNEGSKA (reference sequence). This chain's CDR3 is CSATERETDTQYF. The CDR3 DNA reads as TGCAGTGCAACCGAACGGGAAACAGATACGCAGTATTTT.

The rearrangement joins TRBV7-2 to TRBJ2-2; possible D gene TRBD2, 5 bases. Looked up from germline, CDR1 is SGHTA and CDR2 is FQGNSA. The germline V and J ends were trimmed by 8 bases and 6 bases, with 16 bases remaining between them. This CDR3 contains 14 residues. The chain's CDR3 is CASGPLLDSGELFF. The CDR3 DNA follows: TGTGCCAGCGGCCCACTACTAGATTCCGGGGAGCTGTTTTTT. Looking up the rest from reference TRBV7-2 and TRBJ2-2 gives the full variable domain: GAGVSQSPSNKVTEKGKDVELRCDPISGHTALYWYRQSLGQGLEFLIYFQGNSAPDKSGLPSDRFSAERTGGSVSTLTIQRTQQEDSAVYLCASGPLLDSGELFFGEGSRLTVL.

In DNA form, the CDR3 reads TGTGCCAGCAGCTTAGAACCCGCTAGCGGGCCGAACAATGAGCAGTTCTTC. Residues: CASSLEPASGPNNEQFF. The genes are TRBV13 and TRBJ2-1; 8 bases agree with TRBD2. The J segment lost 5 bases and the V segment lost 1 base, leaving 10 bases of the junction unmatched. Germline V CDR1 and CDR2: PRHDT, FYEKMQ (reference sequence). This CDR3 is built from 17 residues.

The genes are TRBV20-1 and TRBJ2-1, with D possibly being TRBD2 (5 bases). Trimming left V 2 bases short and J 1 base short, with 27 bases between. CDR3 length: 20 residues. Germline V gene sequence: CDR1 DFQATT, CDR2 SNEGSKA (reference sequence). In DNA form, the CDR3 reads TGCAGTGCTAGAATTACTCTACGCGATTGGCGGGCCAGGTCCTACAATGAGCAGTTCTTC. Translating it yields CSARITLRDWRARSYNEQFF.

This chain links TRBV7-2 with TRBJ2-2; 8 bases are shared with TRBD1. Trimming cost V 4 bases and J 6 bases; bases outside gene matches: 7. The CDR3 contains 15 residues. From germline, CDR1 is SGHTA and CDR2 FQGNSA. The CDR3 is CASSSDRVSSGELFF. The CDR3 DNA follows: TGTGCCAGCAGCTCGGACAGGGTGAGCTCCGGGGAGCTGTTTTTT.

The chain uses TRBV5-6 and TRBJ2-7, with TRBD2 as a possible D gene (5 bases). The V gene's germline CDR1 is SGHDT and CDR2 YYEEEE. CDR3 length equals 12 residues. With 2 bases removed from V and 6 bases from J, the gap between germline ends came to 9 bases. The CDR3: CASSLPGSEQYF. In nucleotides, the CDR3 is TGTGCCAGCAGCTTACCGGGAAGCGAGCAGTACTTC. Together with reference TRBV5-6 and TRBJ2-7, the CDR3 gives the full variable domain: DAGVTQSPTHLIKTRGQQVTLRCSPKSGHDTVSWYQQALGQGPQFIFQYYEEEERQRGNFPDRFSGHQFPNYSSELNVNALLLGDSALYLCASSLPGSEQYFGPGTRLTVT.

For this clonotype: A much more abundant neighbour one base away suggests this may be a read error. The CDR3 region is CACSSSRDKDF. CDR3 nucleotide sequence: TGTGCCTGCAGTTCGTCCCGGGACAAGGACTTC. This sequence joins TRBV28 and TRBJ2-7, with D possibly matching TRBD1 (6 bases). Germline assignment: CDR1 MDHEN and CDR2 SYDVKM. There are 11 residues in the CDR3.

This clonotype turned up a few times. The CDR3 sequence is CSASEGQGRNEQFF. In nucleotides, the CDR3 is TGCAGTGCTAGTGAGGGACAGGGGCGCAATGAGCAGTTCTTC. The J gene is TRBJ2-1, the V gene TRBV20-1; 10 bases fit TRBD1. With 3 bases clipped from V and 6 bases from J, the junction kept 5 bases outside the gene matches. The germline V gene encodes CDR1 DFQATT and CDR2 SNEGSKA (reference sequence). This CDR3 spans 14 amino acids.

The chain carries TRBV19 and TRBJ1-5; D unclear. Germline CDR1 reads LNHDA; CDR2 reads SQIVND (reference sequence). The CDR3 has 15 residues. V lost 6 bases to trimming and J lost 1 base, with 13 bases between them. The CDR3 loop is CASSPRAGSNQPQHF. The CDR3 DNA sequence: TGTGCCAGTAGCCCTCGGGCAGGCAGCAATCAGCCCCAGCATTTT.

The chain has TRBV24-1 and TRBJ2-1; no clear D gene. The CDR3 runs 17 residues. Germline V lookup: CDR1 KGHDR, CDR2 SFDVKD. Deletions cut 3 bases from V and 2 bases from J, with 16 bases between. The CDR3 reads CATSDRFEASPYNEQFF. The CDR3 bases are TGTGCCACCAGTGATCGGTTCGAAGCGAGCCCCTACAATGAGCAGTTCTTC.

The rearrangement links TRBV12-3 or TRBV12-4 to TRBJ2-2; tentatively, D is TRBD2 (5 bases). The CDR3 contains 17 residues. V lost 6 bases to trimming and J lost 0 bases, with 17 bases between them. Here the CDR3 DNA reads TGTGCCAGCAGCCAACGTTGGACTGTCTCGAACACCGGGGAGCTGTTTTTT. Translated: CASSQRWTVSNTGELFF.